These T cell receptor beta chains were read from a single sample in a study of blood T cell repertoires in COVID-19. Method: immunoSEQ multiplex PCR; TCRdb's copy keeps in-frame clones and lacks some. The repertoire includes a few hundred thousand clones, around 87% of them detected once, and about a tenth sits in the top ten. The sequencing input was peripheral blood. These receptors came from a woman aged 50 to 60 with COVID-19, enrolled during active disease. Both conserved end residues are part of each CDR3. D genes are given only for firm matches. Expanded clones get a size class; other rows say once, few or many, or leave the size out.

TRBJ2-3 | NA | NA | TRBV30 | CAWSQHGGITDTQYF | TGTGCCTGGAGTCAGCACGGCGGGATCACAGATACGCAGTATTTT
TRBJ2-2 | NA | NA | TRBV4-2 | CASSQDRTWGRAGELFF | TGTGCCAGCAGCCAAGATCGGACGTGGGGGCGCGCCGGGGAGCTGTTTTTT
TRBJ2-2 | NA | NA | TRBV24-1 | CATSDAAVSTGELFF | TGTGCCACCAGTGATGCGGCAGTATCCACCGGGGAGCTGTTTTTT
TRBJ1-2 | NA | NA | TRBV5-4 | CASSRQASSNYGYTF | TGTGCCAGCAGTAGACAGGCAAGCTCTAACTATGGCTACACCTTC
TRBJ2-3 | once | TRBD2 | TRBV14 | CASSRLAGVLDTQYF | TGTGCCAGCAGCCGACTAGCGGGGGTTCTAGATACGCAGTATTTT
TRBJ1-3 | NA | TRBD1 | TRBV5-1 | CASSFTLAGTGGGNTIYF | TGCGCCAGCAGCTTCACCCTTGCCGGGACAGGGGGAGGAAACACCATATATTTT
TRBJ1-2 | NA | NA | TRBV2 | CASSMAGKGGYTF | TGTGCCAGCAGTATGGCAGGGAAGGGTGGCTACACCTTC
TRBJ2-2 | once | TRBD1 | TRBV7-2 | CASSFSTGGDTGELFF | TGTGCCAGCAGCTTTTCGACAGGGGGGGACACCGGGGAGCTGTTTTTT
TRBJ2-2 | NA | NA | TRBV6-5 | CASSLDTNTGELFF | TGTGCCAGCAGTCTGGACACAAACACCGGGGAGCTGTTTTTT
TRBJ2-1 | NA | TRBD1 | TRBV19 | CASRGQGTTYNEQFF | TGTGCCAGTAGAGGACAGGGAACTACCTACAATGAGCAGTTCTTC
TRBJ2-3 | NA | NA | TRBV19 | CASTQGTPTDTQYF | TGTGCCAGTACCCAGGGGACCCCAACAGATACGCAGTATTTT